This T cell receptor beta chain was identified in a study of T-cell memory formation after mild COVID-19. Study details: Largely donor-specific TCR clusters were found.

The germline gives CDR1 SEHNR, CDR2 FQNEAQ (reference sequence). The CDR3 contains 15 residues. With 4 bases removed from V and 4 bases from J, the gap between germline ends came to 17 bases. General study results and limits: A balance of CD4 and CD8 characterized clones contracting day 15 to 85, whereas later expanders leaned CD4+.

Libraries for TCRalpha and TCRbeta carried sample barcodes and unique molecular identifiers via 5'RACE. TCRdb redid the calling of the 5' RACE reads with MiXCR, one entry per CDR3 protein. The data show more than 110,000 distinct CDR3 sequences, approximately 25% seen once. About this clonotype: Its antigen remains unknown.

The sample was PBMCs or a T cell subset sorted from them (not recorded which). The V gene is TRBV7-9, the J gene TRBJ2-7; no definite D call. The clonotype comes from an adult woman who had mild COVID-19 (a few samples of this study predate the infection). Cell type and time point are not known. In nucleotides, the CDR3 is TGTGCCAGCAGCTCAGATTTCGACACCCTTTACGAGCAGTACTTC. It translates to CASSSDFDTLYEQYF.